The 21 T cell receptor beta chains listed next were all sequenced from one sample in a study of shared T cell receptors in the human thymus. Libraries were prepared by immunoSEQ multiplex PCR; TCRdb keeps only in-frame clonotypes and omits some of them. The sample shows approximately 580,000 clones, approximately 80% of them seen only once. This sample also belongs to another study, concerning human thymus T cells.

The sample taken for sequencing was thymocytes. All receptors come from a boy under two years old with a congenital heart defect.

CDR3 in DNA: TGTGCCAGCAGCTTCGCCGGCGGCGACAGGGGCGATCGGCAAGAGACCCAGTACTTC. This codes for CASSFAGGDRGDRQETQYF. The chain combines TRBV5-4 with TRBJ2-5; 8 nucleotides agree with TRBD1. CDR3 length: 19 residues. The J segment lost 2 bases and the V segment lost 2 bases, leaving 17 bases of the junction unmatched. Germline CDR1 and CDR2: SGHNT and YYREEE (reference sequence).

The chain uses TRBV27 and TRBJ2-5, with 7 positions matching TRBD2. Germline CDR1 is MNHEY and CDR2 is SMNVEV (reference sequence). The CDR3 totals 14 residues. The J segment lost 7 bases and the V segment lost 2 bases, leaving 7 bases of the junction unmatched. This CDR3 is CASSLGLGEGTQYF. In DNA form, the CDR3 reads TGTGCCAGCAGTTTAGGACTAGGAGAGGGGACCCAGTACTTC.

The CDR3, as DNA: TGTGCCAGCAGTATCAAGGGACTAGGCAAGTACTTC. It codes for CASSIKGLGKYF. V and J are TRBV7-8 and TRBJ2-7; 8 nucleotides align to TRBD2. The junction had 9 bases not matched to a gene; V was cut back by 6 bases and J by 11 bases. This CDR3 comprises 12 residues. CDR1 and CDR2 (germline): SGHVS, FQNEAQ.

This clone has a handful of counts. The V call is TRBV28, the J call TRBJ1-5, with D unclear. The CDR3 consists of 13 residues. Trimming took 2 bases from V and 3 from J, leaving 5 bases between them. CDR1 MDHEN and CDR2 SYDVKM come from the germline V gene. CDR3 amino acids: CASSLPFNQPQHF. CDR3 bases: TGTGCCAGCAGTTTACCCTTCAATCAGCCCCAGCATTTT.

This chain connects TRBV7-2 to TRBJ2-5; the D is unclear. Trimming cost V 0 bases and J 0 bases, with 14 bases left between them. This CDR3 is 17 amino acids long. Germline CDR1 reads SGHTA; CDR2 reads FQGNSA. In DNA, the CDR3 is TGTGCCAGCAGCTTAGCCCCCCCTACCTCCTACCAAGAGACCCAGTACTTC. It is translated as CASSLAPPTSYQETQYF.

The genes are TRBV28 and TRBJ1-5; 8 bases are a match to TRBD1. V was clipped by 6 bases and J by 4 bases; unmatched bases: 5. The CDR3 is 14 amino acids. Germline lookup yields CDR1 MDHEN and CDR2 SYDVKM. CDR3 region: CASSSQGANQPQHF. The CDR3 coding sequence is TGTGCCAGCAGCTCTCAGGGGGCTAATCAGCCCCAGCATTTT. Filled out from reference TRBV28 and TRBJ1-5, the complete variable domain reads DVKVTQSSRYLVKRTGEKVFLECVQDMDHENMFWYRQDPGLGLRLIYFSYDVKMKEKGDIPEGYSVSREKKERFSLILESASTNQTSMYLCASSSQGANQPQHFGDGTRLSIL.

Written as DNA, the CDR3 is TGTGCCAGCAGGGAACATAGCGGGAGTATGAATGAGCAGTTCTTC. Protein product: CASREHSGSMNEQFF. This sequence joins TRBV27 and TRBJ2-1, with TRBD2 matching 9 bases. V was clipped by 6 bases and J by 7 bases; unmatched bases: 10. The CDR3 is 15 amino acids. CDR1 MNHEY and CDR2 SMNVEV come from the germline V gene (reference sequence).

This clone was detected a few times. The chain uses TRBV4-3 and TRBJ2-2; D remains ambiguous. V dropped 0 bases and J dropped 1 base, with 9 bases sitting between them. Germline V lookup: CDR1 LGHNA, CDR2 YSLEER. The CDR3 runs 16 residues. CDR3: CASSQDHGQNTGELFF. Written as DNA, the CDR3 is TGCGCCAGCAGCCAAGATCATGGCCAGAACACCGGGGAGCTGTTTTTT.

The chain combines TRBV6-1 with TRBJ2-7; 10 nucleotides agree with TRBD1. The CDR3 runs 17 residues. Trimming cost V 0 bases and J 7 bases; bases outside gene matches: 12. Per germline, CDR1 MNHNS and CDR2 SASEGT. The CDR3 here is CASSEAQTGGKTGEQYF. The CDR3 DNA reads TGTGCCAGCAGTGAAGCCCAGACAGGGGGCAAAACGGGTGAGCAGTACTTC.

This clone was seen a few times. V and J are TRBV15 and TRBJ2-2, with a weak D call TRBD1 (6 bases). CDR3 length: 16 amino acids. V was shortened by 2 bases and J by 3 bases, with 13 bases between the two germline ends. The germline CDR1 and CDR2 sequences are LNHNV and YYDKDF (reference sequence). The CDR3 protein is CATSRPSGVDTGELFF. The CDR3 nucleotides are TGTGCCACCAGCAGACCGTCAGGGGTAGACACCGGGGAGCTGTTTTTT.

The chain couples TRBV27 to TRBJ1-5; TRBD1 agrees at 8 bases. This CDR3 comprises 17 residues. V trimming: 4 bases; J trimming: 5 bases; junction bases outside the gene matches: 13. From germline, CDR1 is MNHEY and CDR2 SMNVEV (reference sequence). The CDR3 DNA reads TGTGCCAGCAGTTCCATGACTTTGGACAGGGTAGATCAGCCCCAGCATTTT. The encoded protein is CASSSMTLDRVDQPQHF.

This clone was counted once. The rearrangement joins TRBV4-3 to TRBJ2-7, with TRBD2 identical over 7 bases. The CDR3 consists of 15 residues. V shed 3 bases, J shed 5 bases, and the junction held 10 bases outside the gene matches. Germline loops: CDR1 LGHNA, CDR2 YSLEER. DNA for the CDR3: TGCGCCAGCAGCCAGTCGGGAGGCCGGGGGAACGAGCAGTACTTC. Amino acids: CASSQSGGRGNEQYF.

This chain connects TRBV7-2 to TRBJ2-5; D not certain. The CDR3 length is 13 residues. CDR1 and CDR2 (germline): SGHTA, FQGNSA. Trimming shortened V by 0 bases and J by 3 bases, and 5 bases separated the two germline ends. The CDR3 region is CASSLAEKETQYF. CDR3 in DNA: TGTGCCAGCAGCTTAGCGGAGAAAGAGACCCAGTACTTC.

The V call is TRBV30, the J call TRBJ2-4; 11 bases are a match to TRBD2. This CDR3 is 16 amino acids long. Unmatched junction bases numbered 8, after V lost 1 base and J lost 6 bases. Germline assignment: CDR1 GTSNPN and CDR2 SVGIG (reference sequence). CDR3 DNA: TGTGCCTGGAGTGAACTAGCGGGAGAGGGGAGAAACATTCAGTACTTC. It is translated as CAWSELAGEGRNIQYF.

The chain has TRBV19 and TRBJ2-1; 10 bases are shared with TRBD2. From germline, CDR1 is LNHDA and CDR2 SQIVND (reference sequence). The CDR3 consists of 16 residues. Unmatched junction bases numbered 9, after V lost 5 bases and J lost 5 bases. The CDR3 DNA follows: TGTGCCAGTAGTCCGCGGACTAGCGGAAGCCACAATGAGCAGTTCTTC. Protein: CASSPRTSGSHNEQFF.

The chain couples TRBV6-1 to TRBJ2-3, with D maybe TRBD2 (5 bases). The germline V gene encodes CDR1 MNHNS and CDR2 SASEGT. The CDR3 runs to 15 residues. Trimming left V 4 bases short and J 2 bases short, with 13 bases between. CDR3: CASSALSGPTDTQYF. The DNA for the CDR3 is TGTGCCAGCAGTGCTCTCAGCGGCCCCACAGATACGCAGTATTTT.

V gene TRBV13 combines with J gene TRBJ2-1; TRBD2 aligns across 10 bases. After removal of 5 bases from V and 3 bases from J, the junction contained 7 bases not matched to a gene. Per germline, CDR1 PRHDT and CDR2 FYEKMQ (reference sequence). This CDR3 has 16 residues. CDR3 region: CASSTRTSGSYNEQFF. CDR3 nucleotides: TGTGCCAGCAGCACCCGGACTAGCGGTAGCTACAATGAGCAGTTCTTC.

The chain carries TRBV4-3 and TRBJ2-1; D is unclear. Per germline, CDR1 LGHNA and CDR2 YSLEER. The V end lost 3 bases, the J end lost 12 bases, and 18 bases lay between the germline ends. This CDR3 comprises 14 residues. The CDR3: CASSHRLTPVRQFF. In nucleotides, the CDR3 is TGCGCCAGCAGCCACCGATTGACTCCCGTGCGGCAGTTCTTC.

This chain connects TRBV6-5 to TRBJ2-1; D is undetermined. With 6 bases removed from V and 3 bases from J, the gap between germline ends came to 12 bases. Per the germline V gene, CDR1 is MNHEY and CDR2 is SVGAGI. The CDR3 contains 14 residues. The chain's CDR3 is CASSRAPFYNEQFF. DNA of the CDR3: TGTGCCAGCAGCCGAGCTCCGTTCTACAATGAGCAGTTCTTC.

The genes are TRBV6-5 and TRBJ1-1; 7 positions match TRBD1. There are 14 residues in the CDR3. CDR1 is MNHEY, CDR2 SVGAGI, per germline. The ends lost 6 bases at V and 1 base at J; junction bases unmatched: 5. This CDR3 is CASRSGTENTEAFF. The DNA of the CDR3 is TGTGCCAGCAGGTCCGGGACAGAGAACACTGAAGCTTTCTTT.

The CDR3 nucleotides are TGTGCCAGCAGTGATTCTAGCGGGAGCTCTGGGGCCAACGTCCTGACTTTC. The encoded protein is CASSDSSGSSGANVLTF. This chain joins TRBV25-1 and TRBJ2-6; 10 positions agree with TRBD2. The ends lost 3 bases at V and 0 bases at J; junction bases unmatched: 2. This CDR3 is 17 amino acids long. Germline values: CDR1 MGHDK, CDR2 SYGVNS.